This T cell receptor beta chain comes out of a study of T cells in tuberculosis. Study information: T cells were selected with CD1B tetramers loaded with glucose monomycolate. Study-wide points: Smaller distances to GMM-specific TCRs suggested their expansion in active tuberculosis. Cases with active tuberculosis were adults, while controls were adolescents.

This CDR3 has 14 residues. The germline V and J ends were trimmed by 6 bases and 6 bases, with 16 bases remaining between them. Germline values: CDR1 LNHDA, CDR2 SQIVND (reference sequence). On average about 100,000 T cells per donor were immunosequenced. Clones were read by immunoSEQ multiplex PCR, and TCRdb kept only the in-frame ones, dropping some. The table has about 25,000 clones, roughly 92% seen once. The sample holds one count of this clone. What it binds is not known. V and J are TRBV19 and TRBJ2-3; D not certain. The sequence came from a donor aged 10-35 years with latent tuberculosis or without tuberculosis infection. Some clones in this sample may be carry-over from other donors' samples. The sample taken for sequencing was PBMCs. The CDR3 spells CASSVSPLGDTQYF. CDR3 nucleotides: TGTGCCAGTAGCGTCTCCCCTCTCGGTGATACGCAGTATTTT. The variable domain in full, with the rest retrieved from reference TRBV19 and TRBJ2-3, is DGGITQSPKYLFRKEGQNVTLSCEQNLNHDAMYWYRQDPGQGLRLIYYSQIVNDFQKGDIAEGYSVSREKKESFPLTVTSAQKNPTAFYLCASSVSPLGDTQYFGPGTRLTVL.